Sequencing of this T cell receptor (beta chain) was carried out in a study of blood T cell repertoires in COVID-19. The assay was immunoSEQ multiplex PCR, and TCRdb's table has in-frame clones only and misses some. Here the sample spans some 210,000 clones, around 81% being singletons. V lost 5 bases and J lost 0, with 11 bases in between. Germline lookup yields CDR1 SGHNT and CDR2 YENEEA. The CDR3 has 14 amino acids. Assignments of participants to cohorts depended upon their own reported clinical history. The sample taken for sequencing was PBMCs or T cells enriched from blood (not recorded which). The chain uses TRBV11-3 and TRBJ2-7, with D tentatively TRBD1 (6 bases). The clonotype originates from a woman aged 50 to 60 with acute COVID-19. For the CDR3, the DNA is TGTGCCAGCAGCCGACAGGTTAGCTCCTACGAGCAGTACTTC. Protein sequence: CASSRQVSSYEQYF.